Shown below are 12 T cell receptor beta chains from a single sample sequenced in a study of post-analysis software for immune sequencing data. Every TCR beta cDNA library bore unique molecular identifiers. TCRdb passed the PCR reads through MiXCR, listing each CDR3 protein once. The sample lists approximately 150,000 distinct CDR3 sequences, 30% occurring once. Overall study findings and caveats: Patients had higher frequencies than controls of roughly five TRBV segments, including TRBV5-6, TRBV5-1 and TRBV20-1.

Their recognized antigens are unknown. Sequences were obtained from blood. These TCRs come from a girl under 18 with multiple sclerosis.

V gene TRBV28 combines with J gene TRBJ2-5, with 7 bases aligning to TRBD1. This CDR3 region has 13 residues. CDR1 MDHEN and CDR2 SYDVKM come from the germline V gene. V lost 8 bases, J lost 7 bases, and 10 bases stayed unmatched. CDR3 nucleotides: TGTGCCAGCCGGGGACAGCCCCAGGTGACCCAGTACTTC. Its protein is CASRGQPQVTQYF.

Only one count was recorded for this clonotype. The conserved closing phenylalanine or tryptophan is absent in this CDR3, likely reflecting a read error. The chain has TRBV7-9 and TRBJ2-1; TRBD2 aligns across 11 bases. V trimming: 6 bases; J trimming: 4 bases; junction bases outside the gene matches: 5. Germline CDR1 SEHNR, CDR2 FQNEAQ (reference sequence). The CDR3 spans 15 residues. CDR3: CASRQGTSGYNEQFL. The CDR3 bases are TGTGCCAGCAGACAGGGGACTAGCGGTTACAATGAGCAGTTCCTC.

Of note for this clonotype: A read error may explain this, as a much larger clone is one base away. The chain couples TRBV12-3 or TRBV12-4 to TRBJ2-5; D uncertain. There are 20 residues in the CDR3. V gave up 1 base and J gave up 11 bases, with 35 bases separating them. The CDR3 protein is CASSLVGSAVPEGSYNEQYF. CDR3 sequence (DNA): TGTGCCAGCAGTTTAGTTGGTTCGGCCGTTCCCGAAGGGTCCTACAATGAGCAGTACTTC.

This clonotype was counted at least ten times. The chain combines TRBV28 with TRBJ2-4; D is unclear. This CDR3 has 14 amino acids. Trimming took off 4 bases at V and 7 bases at J, with 14 bases between the two ends. Germline V gene sequence: CDR1 MDHEN, CDR2 SYDVKM. The CDR3 reads CASSWALGRNIQYF. CDR3 DNA: TGTGCCAGCAGTTGGGCCCTTGGCCGGAACATTCAGTACTTC.

The sample holds a few counts of this clonotype. Given a much more abundant clone one base away, this may be a read error. The V gene is TRBV20-1, the J gene TRBJ2-3, with 9 bases that match TRBD2. Germline V CDR1 and CDR2: DFQATT, SNEGSKA (reference sequence). This CDR3 region has 14 residues. CDR3 DNA: TGCGGTGCTAGTATTAGCGGGAGTAGAGATACGCAGTATTTT. Its translation: CGASISGSRDTQYF.

In its sample, this clonotype was seen a few times. The chain employs TRBV5-4 and TRBJ1-6; TRBD1 agrees at 9 bases. V lost 1 base to trimming and J lost 7 bases; unmatched junction nucleotides: 0. Germline CDR1 and CDR2: SGHNT and YYREEE (reference sequence). The CDR3 covers 14 residues. DNA of the CDR3: TGTGCCAGCAGCTTGACAGGGGGCAATTCACCCCTCCACTTT. Translating gives CASSLTGGNSPLHF. Complete variable domain (other parts from reference TRBV5-4 and TRBJ1-6): ETGVTQSPTHLIKTRGQQVTLRCSSQSGHNTVSWYQQALGQGPQFIFQYYREEENGRGNFPPRFSGLQFPNYSSELNVNALELDDSALYLCASSLTGGNSPLHFGNGTRLTVT.

In its sample, this clonotype was seen many times. The genes are TRBV7-2 and TRBJ1-2, with 7 bases aligning to TRBD1. The V segment lost 2 bases and the J segment 8 bases; nucleotides outside the gene matches: 11. CDR3 length equals 15 residues. CDR1 is SGHTA, CDR2 FQGNSA, per germline. CDR3 nucleotide sequence: TGTGCCAGCAGCTTAAGGGGACAGAGAACGGGAGGCTACACCTTC. Translated, it gives CASSLRGQRTGGYTF. Complete variable domain (other parts from reference TRBV7-2 and TRBJ1-2): GAGVSQSPSNKVTEKGKDVELRCDPISGHTALYWYRQSLGQGLEFLIYFQGNSAPDKSGLPSDRFSAERTGGSVSTLTIQRTQQEDSAVYLCASSLRGQRTGGYTFGSGTRLTVV.

About this clonotype: A much more abundant neighbour one base away suggests this may be a read error. This chain links TRBV24-1 with TRBJ2-7, with 9 bases that match TRBD1. This CDR3 comprises 17 residues. Germline CDR1 is KGHDR and CDR2 is SFDVKD. V dropped 3 bases and J dropped 7; count of bases not matched to a gene: 15. CDR3 loop: CATSDLTGTGIYNEQYF. CDR3 coding DNA: TGTGCCACCAGTGATCTGACCGGGACAGGGATCTACAATGAGCAGTACTTC.

In this sample, this clonotype turned up many times. The CDR3 region has the DNA TGTGCCAGCAGCGTAGCACCGCGCTACGAGCAGTACTTC. This translates into CASSVAPRYEQYF. This sequence joins TRBV9 and TRBJ2-7; D call uncertain. The CDR3 totals 13 residues. Trimming removed 0 bases from V and 3 bases from J, with 7 bases in between. Germline assignment: CDR1 SGDLS and CDR2 YYNGEE.

Remarks on this clonotype: A junction boundary mismatches the germline segment, possibly from a read error. V gene TRBV6-6 combines with J gene TRBJ2-5; D gene uncertain. The germline CDR1 and CDR2 sequences are MNHNY and SVGAGI (reference sequence). The CDR3 runs to 12 residues. The CDR3 sequence is CAGSYPKETQYF. Written as DNA, the CDR3 is TGTGCCGGCAGTTATCCTAAAGAGACCCAGTACTTC.

V gene TRBV20-1 combines with J gene TRBJ2-5; 15 bases are a match to TRBD2. This CDR3 comprises 18 residues. Germline CDR1 and CDR2: DFQATT and SNEGSKA (reference sequence). V gave up 3 bases and J gave up 4 bases; unmatched junction bases: 12. The CDR3 coding sequence is TGCAGTGCTAGTCGCGACGGAGGGACTAGCGGGAGGTCAGAGACCCAGTACTTC. Residues: CSASRDGGTSGRSETQYF.

The chain couples TRBV7-6 to TRBJ2-1; 8 nucleotides align to TRBD2. Germline-derived CDR1 and CDR2 are SGHVS and FNYEAQ. V was clipped by 1 base and J by 5 bases; unmatched bases: 10. CDR3 size: 17 residues. CDR3 loop: CASSLERLAGPNNEQFF. The CDR3 bases are TGTGCCAGCAGCTTAGAACGCCTAGCGGGCCCTAACAATGAGCAGTTCTTC. Supplemented by reference TRBV7-6 and TRBJ2-1, the full variable domain reads GAGVSQSPRYKVTKRGQDVALRCDPISGHVSLYWYRQALGQGPEFLTYFNYEAQQDKSGLPNDRFSAERPEGSISTLTIQRTEQRDSAMYRCASSLERLAGPNNEQFFGPGTRLTVL.